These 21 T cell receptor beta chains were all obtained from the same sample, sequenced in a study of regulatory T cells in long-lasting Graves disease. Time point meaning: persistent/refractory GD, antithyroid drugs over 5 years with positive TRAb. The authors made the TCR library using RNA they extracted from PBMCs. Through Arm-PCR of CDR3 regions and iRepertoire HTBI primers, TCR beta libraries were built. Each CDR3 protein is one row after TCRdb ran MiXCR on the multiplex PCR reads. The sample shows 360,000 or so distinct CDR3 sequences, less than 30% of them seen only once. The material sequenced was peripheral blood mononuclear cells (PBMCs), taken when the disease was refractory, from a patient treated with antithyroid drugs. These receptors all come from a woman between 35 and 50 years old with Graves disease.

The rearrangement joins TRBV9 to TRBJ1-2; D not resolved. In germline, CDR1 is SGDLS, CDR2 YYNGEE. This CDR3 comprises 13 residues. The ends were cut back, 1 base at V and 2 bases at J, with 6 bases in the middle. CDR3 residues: CASSVSANYGYTF. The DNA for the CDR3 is TGTGCCAGCAGCGTATCAGCGAACTATGGCTACACCTTC.

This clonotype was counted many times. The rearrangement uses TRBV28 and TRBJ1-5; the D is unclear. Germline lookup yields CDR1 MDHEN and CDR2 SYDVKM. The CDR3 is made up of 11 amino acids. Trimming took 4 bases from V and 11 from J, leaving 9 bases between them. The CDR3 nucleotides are TGTGCCAGCAGTTCCAACATGGCCCAGCATTTT. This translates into CASSSNMAQHF.

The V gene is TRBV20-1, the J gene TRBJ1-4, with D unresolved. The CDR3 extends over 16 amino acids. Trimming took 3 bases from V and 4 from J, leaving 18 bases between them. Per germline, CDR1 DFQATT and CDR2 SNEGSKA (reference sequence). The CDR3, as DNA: TGCAGTGCTAGTTCGATCCTCTCTGGCGATAATGAAAAACTGTTTTTT. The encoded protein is CSASSILSGDNEKLFF.

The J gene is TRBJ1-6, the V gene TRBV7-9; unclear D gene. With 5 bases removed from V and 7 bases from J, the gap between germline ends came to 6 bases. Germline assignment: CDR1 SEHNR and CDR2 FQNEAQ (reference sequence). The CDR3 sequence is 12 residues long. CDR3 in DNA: TGTGCCAGCAGCCGAGCCAATTCACCCCTCCACTTT. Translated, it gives CASSRANSPLHF.

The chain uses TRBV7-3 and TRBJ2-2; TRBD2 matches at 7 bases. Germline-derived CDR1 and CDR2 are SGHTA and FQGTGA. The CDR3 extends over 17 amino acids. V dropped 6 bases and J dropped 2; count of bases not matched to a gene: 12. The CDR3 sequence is CASSPTFQRGNTGELFF. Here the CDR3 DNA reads TGTGCCAGCAGTCCTACTTTCCAGCGGGGCAACACCGGGGAGCTGTTTTTT.

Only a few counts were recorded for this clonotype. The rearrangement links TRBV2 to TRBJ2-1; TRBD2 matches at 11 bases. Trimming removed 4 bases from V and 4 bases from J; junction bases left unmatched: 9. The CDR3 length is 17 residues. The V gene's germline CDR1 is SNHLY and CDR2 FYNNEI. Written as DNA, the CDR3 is TGTGCCAGCAGTGCAGCTTCGACTAGCGGGACGTACAATGAGCAGTTCTTC. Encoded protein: CASSAASTSGTYNEQFF. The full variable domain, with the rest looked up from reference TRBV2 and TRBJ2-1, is EPEVTQTPSHQVTQMGQEVILRCVPISNHLYFYWYRQILGQKVEFLVSFYNNEISEKSEIFDDQFSVERPDGSNFTLKIRSTKLEDSAMYFCASSAASTSGTYNEQFFGPGTRLTVL.

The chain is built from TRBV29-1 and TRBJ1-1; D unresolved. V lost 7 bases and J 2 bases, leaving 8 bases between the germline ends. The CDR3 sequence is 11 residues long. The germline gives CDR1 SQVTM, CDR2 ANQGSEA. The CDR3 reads CSGLLNTEAFF. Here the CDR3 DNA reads TGCAGCGGATTACTAAACACTGAAGCTTTCTTT.

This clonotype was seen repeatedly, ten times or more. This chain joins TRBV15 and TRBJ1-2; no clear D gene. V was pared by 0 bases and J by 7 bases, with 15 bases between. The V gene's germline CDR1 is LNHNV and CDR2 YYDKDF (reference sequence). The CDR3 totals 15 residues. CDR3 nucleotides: TGTGCCACCAGCAGAGATTGGGCGGACCAGAGTGGCTACACCTTC. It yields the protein CATSRDWADQSGYTF.

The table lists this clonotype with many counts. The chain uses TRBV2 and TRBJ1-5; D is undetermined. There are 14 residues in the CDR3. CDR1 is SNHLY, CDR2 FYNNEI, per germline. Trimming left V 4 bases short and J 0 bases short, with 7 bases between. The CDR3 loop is CASSGRNSNQPQHF. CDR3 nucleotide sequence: TGTGCCAGCAGTGGGAGAAATAGCAATCAGCCCCAGCATTTT.

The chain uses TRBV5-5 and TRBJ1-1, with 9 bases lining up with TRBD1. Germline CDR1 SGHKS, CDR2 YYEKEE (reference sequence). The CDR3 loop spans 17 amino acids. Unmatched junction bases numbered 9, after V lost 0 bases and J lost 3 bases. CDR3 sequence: CASSLVGDRDFDTEAFF. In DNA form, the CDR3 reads TGTGCCAGCAGCTTGGTAGGGGACAGGGATTTCGACACTGAAGCTTTCTTT.

CDR3 region: CAWSAFRGGNGYTF. The CDR3 DNA reads TGTGCCTGGAGTGCCTTTCGAGGGGGCAATGGCTACACCTTC. The rearrangement joins TRBV30 to TRBJ1-2; 7 positions agree with TRBD1. The CDR3 has 14 residues. J gave up 6 bases and V 1 base, and 8 bases lay outside the gene matches. In germline, CDR1 is GTSNPN, CDR2 SVGIG (reference sequence).

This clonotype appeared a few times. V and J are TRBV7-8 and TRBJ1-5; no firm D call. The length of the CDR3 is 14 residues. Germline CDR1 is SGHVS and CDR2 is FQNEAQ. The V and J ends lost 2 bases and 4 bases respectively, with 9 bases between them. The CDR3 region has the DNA TGTGCCAGCAGCTTAACGACACCAAATCAGCCCCAGCATTTT. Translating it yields CASSLTTPNQPQHF.

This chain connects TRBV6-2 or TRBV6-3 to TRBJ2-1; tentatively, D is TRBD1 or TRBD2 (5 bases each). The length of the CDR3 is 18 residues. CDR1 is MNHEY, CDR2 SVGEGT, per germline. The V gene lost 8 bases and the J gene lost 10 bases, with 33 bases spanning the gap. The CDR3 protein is CASPGDGTKDIIPGEQFF. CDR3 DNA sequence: TGTGCCAGCCCTGGGGACGGGACGAAGGATATTATACCGGGGGAGCAGTTCTTC.

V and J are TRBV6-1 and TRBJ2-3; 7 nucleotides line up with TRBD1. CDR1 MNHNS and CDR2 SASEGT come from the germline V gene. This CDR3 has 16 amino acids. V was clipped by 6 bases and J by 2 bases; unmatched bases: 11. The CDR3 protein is CASSLRRDSYTDTQYF. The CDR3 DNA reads TGTGCCAGCAGCTTGAGACGGGACAGCTACACAGATACGCAGTATTTT.

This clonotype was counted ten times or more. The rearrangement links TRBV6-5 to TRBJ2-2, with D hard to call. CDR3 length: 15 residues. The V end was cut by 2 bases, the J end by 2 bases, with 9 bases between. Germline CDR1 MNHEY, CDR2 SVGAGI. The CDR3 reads CASSYGRINTGELFF. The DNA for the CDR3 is TGTGCCAGCAGTTACGGAAGGATAAACACCGGGGAGCTGTTTTTT.

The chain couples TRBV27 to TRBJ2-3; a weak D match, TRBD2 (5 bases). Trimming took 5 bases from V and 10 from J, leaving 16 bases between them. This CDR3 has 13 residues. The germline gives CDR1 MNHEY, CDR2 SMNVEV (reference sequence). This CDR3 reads CASSPTLGVSQYF. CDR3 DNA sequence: TGTGCCAGCAGTCCGACACTAGGAGTTTCGCAGTATTTT.

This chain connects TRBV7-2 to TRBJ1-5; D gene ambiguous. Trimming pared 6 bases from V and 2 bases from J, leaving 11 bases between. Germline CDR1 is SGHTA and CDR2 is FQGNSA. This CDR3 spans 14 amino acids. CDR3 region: CASSLYGGNQPQHF. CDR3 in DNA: TGTGCCAGCAGTCTCTATGGCGGCAATCAGCCCCAGCATTTT.

For the CDR3, the DNA is TGTGCCATCAGTGAGGGCTGGAACACTGAAGCTTTCTTT. Protein sequence: CAISEGWNTEAFF. V is TRBV10-3 and J is TRBJ1-1; D is unclear. This CDR3 contains 13 residues. V was cut by 2 bases and J by 1 base, with 5 bases left in between. Germline V gene sequence: CDR1 ENHRY, CDR2 SYGVKD.

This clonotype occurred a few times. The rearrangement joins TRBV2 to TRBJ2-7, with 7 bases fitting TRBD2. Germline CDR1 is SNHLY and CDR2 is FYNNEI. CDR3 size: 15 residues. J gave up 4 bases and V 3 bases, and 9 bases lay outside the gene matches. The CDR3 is CASSDSSGGNYEQYF. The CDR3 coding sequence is TGTGCCAGCAGTGATTCTAGCGGAGGAAATTACGAGCAGTACTTC.

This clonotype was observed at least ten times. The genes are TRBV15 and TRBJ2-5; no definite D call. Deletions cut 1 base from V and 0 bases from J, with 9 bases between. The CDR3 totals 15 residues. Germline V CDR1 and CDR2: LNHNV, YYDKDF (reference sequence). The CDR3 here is CATSRGSAYQETQYF. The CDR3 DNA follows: TGTGCCACCAGCAGAGGTTCTGCGTACCAAGAGACCCAGTACTTC.

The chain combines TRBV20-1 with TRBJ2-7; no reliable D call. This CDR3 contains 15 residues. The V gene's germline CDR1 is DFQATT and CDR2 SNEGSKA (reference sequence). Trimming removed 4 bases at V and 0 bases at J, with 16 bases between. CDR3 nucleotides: TGCAGTGCTAAGCACGCCGGCGGAAACTCCTACGAGCAGTACTTC. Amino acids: CSAKHAGGNSYEQYF.